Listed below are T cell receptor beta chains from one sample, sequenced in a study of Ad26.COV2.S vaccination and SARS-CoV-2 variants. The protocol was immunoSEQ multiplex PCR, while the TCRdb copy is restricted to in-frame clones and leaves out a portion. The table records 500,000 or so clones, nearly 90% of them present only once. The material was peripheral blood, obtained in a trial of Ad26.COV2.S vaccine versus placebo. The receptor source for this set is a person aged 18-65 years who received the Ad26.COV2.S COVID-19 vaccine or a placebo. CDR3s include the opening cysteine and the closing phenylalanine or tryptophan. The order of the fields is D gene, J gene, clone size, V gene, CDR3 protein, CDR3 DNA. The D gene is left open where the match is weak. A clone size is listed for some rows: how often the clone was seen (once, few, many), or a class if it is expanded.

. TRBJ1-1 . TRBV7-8 CASSFRDRTEAFF TGTGCCAGCAGCTTCCGGGATCGCACTGAAGCTTTCTTT
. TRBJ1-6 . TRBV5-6 CASSYHNSPLHF TGTGCCAGCAGTTACCATAATTCACCCCTCCACTTT
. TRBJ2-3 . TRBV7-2 CASSQGLYTQYF TGTGCCAGCAGCCAGGGGTTATATACGCAGTATTTT
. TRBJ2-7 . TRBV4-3 CASSQGYDREQYF TGCGCCAGCAGCCAAGGGTACGATCGCGAGCAGTACTTC
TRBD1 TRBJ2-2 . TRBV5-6 CASSLGDRDTGELFF TGTGCCAGCAGCTTGGGGGACAGGGACACCGGGGAGCTGTTTTTT
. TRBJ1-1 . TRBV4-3 CASSQDRGGMVAEAFF TGCGCCAGCAGCCAAGATCGTGGAGGGATGGTTGCTGAAGCTTTCTTT
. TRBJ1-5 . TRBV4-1 CASSRGGTDQPQHF TGCGCCAGCAGCCGAGGAGGGACCGATCAGCCCCAGCATTTT
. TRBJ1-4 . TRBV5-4 CASSLPDQGTNEKLFF TGTGCCAGCAGCCTCCCCGACCAGGGAACTAATGAAAAACTGTTTTTT
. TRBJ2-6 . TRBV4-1 CASSQGFRISGANVLTF TGCGCCAGCAGCCAAGGATTCAGGATCTCTGGGGCCAACGTCCTGACTTTC
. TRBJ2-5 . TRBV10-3 CAISGNGGRGTQYF TGTGCCATCAGTGGGAACGGGGGTCGTGGGACCCAGTACTTC
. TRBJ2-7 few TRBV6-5 CASKFAAPYEQYF TGTGCCAGCAAATTCGCAGCCCCCTACGAGCAGTACTTC
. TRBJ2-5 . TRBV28 CASSFGHLQETQYF TGTGCCAGCAGTTTCGGTCACCTCCAAGAGACCCAGTACTTC
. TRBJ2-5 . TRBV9 CASSPGPQETQYF TGTGCCAGCAGCCCCGGGCCTCAAGAGACCCAGTACTTC
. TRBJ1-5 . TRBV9 CASSVDMDQPQHF TGTGCCAGCAGCGTAGACATGGATCAGCCCCAGCATTTT
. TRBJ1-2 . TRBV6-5 CASSGSYGYTF TGTGCCAGCAGCGGGAGCTATGGCTACACCTTC
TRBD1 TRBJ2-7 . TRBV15 CATSIAGTGLYEQYF TGTGCCACCAGCATTGCCGGGACAGGTCTGTACGAGCAGTACTTC
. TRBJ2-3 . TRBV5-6 CASSLGSRGTDTQYF TGTGCCAGCAGCTTAGGGTCGCGCGGCACAGATACGCAGTATTTT
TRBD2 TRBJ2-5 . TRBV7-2 CASSTRPSGLKEAQYF TGTGCCAGCAGCACGAGGCCTAGCGGATTGAAGGAAGCCCAGTACTTC
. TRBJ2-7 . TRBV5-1 CASSSNKDEQYF TGCGCCAGCAGCTCCAACAAGGACGAGCAGTACTTC
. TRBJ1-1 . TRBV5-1 CASSRDTDSTEAFF TGCGCCAGCAGCAGGGATACAGACAGCACTGAAGCTTTCTTT
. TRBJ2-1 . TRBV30 CAWSSDSLSYNEQFF TGTGCCTGGAGTAGCGACTCACTATCCTACAATGAGCAGTTCTTC
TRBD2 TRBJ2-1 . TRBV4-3 CASSQVFSGRQEQFF TGCGCCAGCAGCCAAGTATTCAGCGGGAGACAGGAGCAGTTCTTC
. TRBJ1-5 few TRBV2 CASRQGHLRPQHF TGTGCCAGCAGGCAGGGGCACCTACGGCCCCAGCATTTT
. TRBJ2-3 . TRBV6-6 CASSRTEWDTQYF TGTGCCAGCAGCCGGACCGAGTGGGATACGCAGTATTTT
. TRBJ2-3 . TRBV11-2 CASSLQLAGDTQYF TGTGCCAGCAGCTTACAACTAGCAGGGGATACGCAGTATTTT
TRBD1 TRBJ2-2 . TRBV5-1 CASSLAGQGTGELFF TGCGCCAGCAGCTTGGCCGGACAGGGGACCGGGGAGCTGTTTTTT
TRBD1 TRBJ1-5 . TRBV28 CASNDRANQPQHF TGTGCCAGCAACGACAGGGCCAATCAGCCCCAGCATTTT
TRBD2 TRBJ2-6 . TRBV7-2 CASSLAGGGWALSGANVLTF TGTGCCAGCAGCTTAGCAGGCGGGGGATGGGCTTTATCTGGGGCCAACGTCCTGACTTTC
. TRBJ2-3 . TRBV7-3 CASSLGTRDTQYF TGTGCCAGCAGCCTCGGGACTCGCGATACGCAGTATTTT
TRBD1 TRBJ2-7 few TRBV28 CATGQHAYEQYF TGTGCCACGGGACAGCATGCCTACGAGCAGTACTTC
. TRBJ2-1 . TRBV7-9 CASSSPGTNEQFF TGTGCCAGCAGCTCGCCCGGAACAAATGAGCAGTTCTTC
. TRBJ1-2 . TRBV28 CASSLSSYGYTF TGTGCCAGCAGTTTGTCATCCTATGGCTACACCTTC
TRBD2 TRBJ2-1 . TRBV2 CASRGGLAGSNEQFF TGTGCCAGCAGGGGGGGACTAGCGGGATCCAATGAGCAGTTCTTC
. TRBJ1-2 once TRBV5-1 CASSLDPGTTYGYTF TGCGCCAGCAGCTTGGACCCAGGGACGACCTATGGCTACACCTTC
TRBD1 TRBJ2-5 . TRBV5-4 CASSPTGGRETQYF TGTGCCAGCAGCCCGACAGGGGGTAGAGAGACCCAGTACTTC
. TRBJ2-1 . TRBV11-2 CASNSRGGNEQFF TGTGCCAGCAACTCCAGGGGGGGGAATGAGCAGTTCTTC
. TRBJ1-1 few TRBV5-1 CASSKEGVGTEAFF TGCGCCAGCAGCAAAGAGGGGGTGGGTACTGAAGCTTTCTTT
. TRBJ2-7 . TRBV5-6 CASSLSGRGGLRPEQYF TGTGCCAGCAGCTTGTCGGGACGGGGCGGACTTAGACCCGAGCAGTACTTC
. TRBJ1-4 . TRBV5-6 CASSPLDSLSNEKLFF TGTGCCAGCAGCCCGCTCGACAGCCTCTCTAATGAAAAACTGTTTTTT
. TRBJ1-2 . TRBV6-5 CASRSTTGGGYTF TGTGCCAGCAGGAGCACAACCGGAGGCGGCTACACCTTC
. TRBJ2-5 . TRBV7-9 CASSLATDEETQYF TGTGCCAGCAGCTTAGCAACCGATGAAGAGACCCAGTACTTC
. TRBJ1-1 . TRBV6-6 CASSSTRKNTEAFF TGTGCCAGCAGTTCAACAAGGAAGAACACTGAAGCTTTCTTT
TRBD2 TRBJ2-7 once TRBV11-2 CASSLSGLAGGLFEQYF TGTGCCAGCAGCTTGTCGGGACTAGCGGGGGGGCTCTTCGAGCAGTACTTC
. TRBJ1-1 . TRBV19 CASSPRYNTEAFF TGTGCCAGTAGTCCTCGCTACAACACTGAAGCTTTCTTT
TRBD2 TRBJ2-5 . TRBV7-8 CASSRTSGDDETQYF TGTGCCAGCAGCAGGACTAGCGGGGACGATGAGACCCAGTACTTC
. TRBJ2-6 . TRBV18 CASSQTGLTHLSGANVLTF TGTGCCAGCTCACAGACTGGCCTGACCCACCTCTCTGGGGCCAACGTCCTGACTTTC
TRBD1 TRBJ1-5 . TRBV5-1 CASSPGTGVYQPQHF TGCGCCAGCAGCCCAGGGACAGGGGTATATCAGCCCCAGCATTTT
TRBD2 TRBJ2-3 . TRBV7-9 CASSFRGGPEDTQYF TGTGCCAGCAGCTTTCGGGGAGGGCCGGAAGATACGCAGTATTTT
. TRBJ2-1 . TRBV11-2 CASSLAVAGRTPYNEQFF TGTGCCAGCAGCTTAGCGGTGGCCGGGAGAACCCCCTACAATGAGCAGTTCTTC
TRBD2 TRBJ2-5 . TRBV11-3 CASSPFPGLAGLYQETQYF TGTGCCAGCAGCCCATTTCCGGGACTAGCGGGATTATACCAAGAGACCCAGTACTTC
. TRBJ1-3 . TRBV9 CASSVGDTIYF TGTGCCAGCAGCGTTGGGGACACCATATATTTT
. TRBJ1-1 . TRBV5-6 CASSLAIKAEAFF TGTGCCAGCAGCCTAGCCATCAAGGCTGAAGCTTTCTTT
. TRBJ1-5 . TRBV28 CASSKNQGHQPQHF TGTGCCAGCAGCAAGAATCAGGGGCATCAGCCCCAGCATTTT
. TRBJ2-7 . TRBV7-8 CASSLRRGIGYEQYF TGTGCCAGCAGCTTAAGAAGAGGGATAGGCTACGAGCAGTACTTC
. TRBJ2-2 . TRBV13 CASSPPGTGELFF TGTGCCAGCAGCCCCCCAGGGACCGGGGAGCTGTTTTTT